Below, 27 T cell receptor beta chains from the same sample are listed, as sequenced in a study of blood T cell repertoires in COVID-19 (dated by TCRdb to the early 2020s). The library was generated by the immunoSEQ multiplex PCR assay. The source is immuneACCESS, and TCRdb retained only in-frame sequences with V and J called. Part of the clones is not carried over; for the studies checked, unresolved V genes explain less than half of this, and the remainder is unexplained. This sample has about 220,000 clones in its table, and about 81% of those were observed once. Clones ranked in the top ten supply 8.2% of the sample. Material: peripheral blood. The receptors shown here come from a woman older than 75 with COVID-19, enrolled during active disease.

V gene TRBV11-2 combines with J gene TRBJ2-1, with 9 bases matching TRBD2. The germline CDR1 and CDR2 sequences are SGHAT and FQNNGV. The CDR3 runs 15 residues. Trimming removed 5 bases from V and 6 bases from J; junction bases left unmatched: 8. CDR3 DNA sequence: TGTGCCAGCAGCCGGGGGACTAGCCGATTCAATGAGCAGTTCTTC. Residues: CASSRGTSRFNEQFF.

A few counts support this clone. The rearrangement links TRBV18 to TRBJ2-7; a possible D gene is TRBD1 (6 bases). The CDR3 length is 16 residues. V lost 4 bases and J 3 bases, leaving 19 bases between the germline ends. Per germline, CDR1 KGHSH and CDR2 LQKENI. For the CDR3, the DNA is TGTGCCAGCTCACAATACCGGGACACAGCCCTCTACGAGCAGTACTTC. The encoded protein is CASSQYRDTALYEQYF.

This chain connects TRBV12-3 or TRBV12-4 to TRBJ1-2; TRBD1 agrees at 8 bases. Losses at the gene ends were 5 bases for V and 7 bases for J; bases not matched to a gene: 6. The CDR3 totals 13 residues. The CDR3 protein is CASSPRGRGGYTF. DNA for the CDR3: TGTGCCAGCAGTCCCAGGGGGCGCGGTGGCTACACCTTC.

The CDR3 region has the DNA TGCGCCAGCAGCCCCAGTTTGGGGCAAGGAAACACCATATATTTT. Translated: CASSPSLGQGNTIYF. The V and J genes are TRBV5-1 and TRBJ1-3; perhaps TRBD1 as D (5 bases). The CDR3 covers 15 residues. The V and J ends lost 4 bases and 4 bases respectively, with 15 bases between them. Germline CDR1 reads SGHRS; CDR2 reads YFSETQ.

The V call is TRBV5-4, the J call TRBJ2-4, with a weak D call TRBD1 (5 bases). Trimming stripped 4 bases from V and 8 bases from J, with 13 bases between. Germline CDR1 reads SGHNT; CDR2 reads YYREEE (reference sequence). The CDR3 runs 13 residues. In DNA, the CDR3 is TGTGCCAGCAGCGGAGAACAGGAGCACATTCAGTACTTC. This codes for CASSGEQEHIQYF.

The rearrangement links TRBV29-1 to TRBJ2-1, with TRBD1 identical over 7 bases. CDR1 and CDR2 from the germline V gene are SQVTM and ANQGSEA. With V trimmed by 7 bases and J by 3 bases, 9 bases remained unmatched. The CDR3 loop spans 14 amino acids. CDR3 bases: TGCAGCGGAATACAGGGGAACCGCTACAATGAGCAGTTCTTC. Translating gives CSGIQGNRYNEQFF.

The V gene is TRBV30, the J gene TRBJ2-5; a possible D gene is TRBD1 (6 bases). CDR3 length equals 14 residues. Germline V CDR1 and CDR2: GTSNPN, SVGIG (reference sequence). The V gene lost 3 bases and the J gene lost 0 bases, with 11 bases spanning the gap. The CDR3 loop reads CAWRLQGNQETQYF. As DNA, the CDR3 is TGTGCCTGGAGATTACAGGGAAACCAAGAGACCCAGTACTTC.

The J gene is TRBJ2-3, the V gene TRBV9; D ambiguous. The CDR3 contains 16 residues. With 0 bases removed from V and 0 bases from J, the gap between germline ends came to 11 bases. The germline V gene has CDR1 SGDLS and CDR2 YYNGEE. The CDR3 region is CASSVVGQASTDTQYF. The CDR3 DNA reads TGTGCCAGCAGCGTAGTGGGTCAGGCCAGCACAGATACGCAGTATTTT.

The chain couples TRBV29-1 to TRBJ1-2, with D uncertain. Trimming cost V 5 bases and J 0 bases, with 13 bases left between them. This CDR3 is built from 14 residues. Germline CDR1 is SQVTM and CDR2 is ANQGSEA. This CDR3 reads CSVLERLSNYGYTF. CDR3 in DNA: TGCAGCGTTCTCGAGCGATTATCTAACTATGGCTACACCTTC.

The chain carries TRBV18 and TRBJ2-3; D is perhaps TRBD1 (5 bases). This CDR3 region has 12 residues. Trimming removed 2 bases from V and 5 bases from J, with 5 bases in between. CDR1 and CDR2 from the germline V gene are KGHSH and LQKENI. The CDR3 reads CASSPRGDTQYF. The CDR3 bases are TGTGCCAGCTCACCAAGGGGAGATACGCAGTATTTT.

This chain links TRBV18 with TRBJ2-7; D is perhaps TRBD1 (5 bases). The germline CDR1 and CDR2 sequences are KGHSH and LQKENI. The CDR3 length is 14 residues. Trimming took 0 bases from V and 7 from J, leaving 13 bases between them. CDR3 region: CASSPPWGPGEQYF. Written as DNA, the CDR3 is TGTGCCAGCTCACCACCGTGGGGCCCCGGGGAGCAGTACTTC. The complete variable domain, with remaining parts taken from reference TRBV18 and TRBJ2-7, reads NAGVMQNPRHLVRRRGQEARLRCSPMKGHSHVYWYRQLPEEGLKFMVYLQKENIIDESGMPKERFSAEFPKEGPSILRIQQVVRGDSAAYFCASSPPWGPGEQYFGPGTRLTVT.

The V gene is TRBV3-1 (or the pseudogene TRBV3-2), the J gene TRBJ1-5, with a possible D match to TRBD1 (6 bases). Germline CDR1 LGHDT, CDR2 YNNKEL (reference sequence). Trimming took off 9 bases at V and 0 bases at J, with 12 bases between the two ends. This CDR3 is 14 amino acids long. CDR3 residues: CASNQGISNQPQHF. The CDR3 bases are TGTGCCAGTAACCAGGGGATTAGCAATCAGCCCCAGCATTTT.

The V and J genes are TRBV9 and TRBJ1-5; the D gene is possibly TRBD1 (6 bases). V dropped 9 bases and J dropped 3 bases, with 16 bases sitting between them. The CDR3 is 14 residues long. Germline assignment: CDR1 SGDLS and CDR2 YYNGEE. CDR3 amino acids: CATFYRVPNQPQHF. Written as DNA, the CDR3 is TGTGCCACCTTCTACAGGGTCCCCAATCAGCCCCAGCATTTT.

The rearrangement links TRBV28 to TRBJ1-5, with D hard to call. The CDR3 runs 14 residues. Trimming removed 2 bases from V and 0 bases from J, with 5 bases in between. Germline loops: CDR1 MDHEN, CDR2 SYDVKM. The CDR3 bases are TGTGCCAGCAGTTTAATCTATAGCAATCAGCCCCAGCATTTT. As protein: CASSLIYSNQPQHF. Combining the CDR3 with reference TRBV28 and TRBJ1-5 gives the whole variable domain DVKVTQSSRYLVKRTGEKVFLECVQDMDHENMFWYRQDPGLGLRLIYFSYDVKMKEKGDIPEGYSVSREKKERFSLILESASTNQTSMYLCASSLIYSNQPQHFGDGTRLSIL.

This chain links TRBV19 with TRBJ2-3; TRBD2 agrees at 12 bases. Germline values: CDR1 LNHDA, CDR2 SQIVND (reference sequence). Germline trimming cut 3 bases from V and 5 bases from J; bases unmatched to any gene: 9. The CDR3 is made up of 17 amino acids. CDR3 sequence: CASSMGRETSGGDTQYF. As DNA, the CDR3 is TGTGCCAGTAGTATGGGACGAGAGACTAGCGGGGGAGATACGCAGTATTTT.

This sequence joins TRBV11-3 and TRBJ1-1, with D possibly being TRBD1 (5 bases). This CDR3 spans 15 amino acids. Between the trimmed V and J ends, which lost 5 bases and 0 bases, there was a span of 13 bases. The germline V gene has CDR1 SGHNT and CDR2 YENEEA. CDR3 coding DNA: TGTGCCAGCAGCCGAACCGGGGGGGTGAACACTGAAGCTTTCTTT. This gives the protein CASSRTGGVNTEAFF.

This sequence joins TRBV7-9 and TRBJ2-3; the match to TRBD2 covers 7 bases. Trimming cost V 3 bases and J 6 bases; bases outside gene matches: 6. The CDR3 consists of 14 residues. From germline, CDR1 is SEHNR and CDR2 FQNEAQ (reference sequence). CDR3 protein: CASSFGGSPDTQYF. The CDR3 DNA follows: TGTGCCAGCAGCTTCGGCGGGAGCCCCGATACGCAGTATTTT.

J is TRBJ1-1 and V is TRBV5-1; 8 bases are a match to TRBD1. CDR1 SGHRS and CDR2 YFSETQ come from the germline V gene. This CDR3 region has 15 residues. Trimming at V came to 3 bases and at J to 5 bases, leaving 9 bases not matched to a gene. DNA for the CDR3: TGCGCCAGCAGCTACCAACAGGGGGTTGGGACTGAAGCTTTCTTT. It encodes CASSYQQGVGTEAFF. Together with reference TRBV5-1 and TRBJ1-1, the CDR3 gives the full variable domain: KAGVTQTPRYLIKTRGQQVTLSCSPISGHRSVSWYQQTPGQGLQFLFEYFSETQRNKGNFPGRFSGRQFSNSRSEMNVSTLELGDSALYLCASSYQQGVGTEAFFGQGTRLTVV.

This sequence joins TRBV2 and TRBJ2-7; 10 nucleotides line up with TRBD1. Germline V gives CDR1 SNHLY, CDR2 FYNNEI. The CDR3 runs to 17 residues. With V trimmed by 2 bases and J by 2 bases, 9 bases remained unmatched. This chain's CDR3 is CASSERGQGMHAYEQYF. DNA for the CDR3: TGTGCCAGCAGTGAACGGGGACAGGGGATGCACGCCTACGAGCAGTACTTC.

V is TRBV7-9 and J is TRBJ1-1; TRBD1 aligns across 10 bases. Germline V gene lookup returns CDR1 SEHNR and CDR2 FQNEAQ (reference sequence). The CDR3 extends over 19 amino acids. The V and J ends lost 0 bases and 1 base, in that order; junction bases with no gene match: 11. DNA for the CDR3: TGTGCCAGCAGCTTAGCTAGAAAGACAGGGGGCCGCAAGAACACTGAAGCTTTCTTT. Protein sequence: CASSLARKTGGRKNTEAFF.

V and J are TRBV2 and TRBJ1-4; TRBD1 matches 8 bases. Germline V lookup: CDR1 SNHLY, CDR2 FYNNEI. The CDR3 extends over 16 amino acids. Trimming took 2 bases from V and 10 from J; bases not matched to a gene: 12. The CDR3 loop is CASSEQSGTGPLKLFF. The CDR3 DNA is TGTGCCAGCAGTGAACAATCCGGGACAGGTCCCCTAAAACTGTTTTTT.

The V call is TRBV4-3, the J call TRBJ2-1; unclear D gene. The CDR3 covers 15 residues. Per germline, CDR1 LGHNA and CDR2 YSLEER. Trimming removed 4 bases at V and 6 bases at J, with 16 bases between. The CDR3 nucleotides read TGCGCCAGCAGCCGAAGCGCCTCGACGGGCAATGAGCAGTTCTTC. Its translation: CASSRSASTGNEQFF.

The V gene is TRBV28, the J gene TRBJ2-2, with D unresolved. Germline-derived CDR1 and CDR2 are MDHEN and SYDVKM. The CDR3 sequence is 12 residues long. The V end lost 8 bases, the J end lost 4 bases, and 8 bases lay between the germline ends. In nucleotides, the CDR3 is TGTGCCAGCGCATACAGCACCGGGGAGCTGTTTTTT. As protein: CASAYSTGELFF.

The chain has TRBV15 and TRBJ1-4; 8 bases match TRBD1. Germline V gene data show CDR1 as LNHNV and CDR2 as YYDKDF (reference sequence). Germline trimming cut 5 bases from V and 2 bases from J; bases unmatched to any gene: 7. CDR3 length: 16 residues. DNA for the CDR3: TGTGCCACCAGCCCCACCCCAGGGGGCACTAATGAAAAACTGTTTTTT. Protein sequence: CATSPTPGGTNEKLFF.

The gene calls are TRBV6-5 and TRBJ1-2; D is ambiguous. Trimming stripped 9 bases from V and 5 bases from J, with 16 bases between. The CDR3 has 13 residues. Germline loops: CDR1 MNHEY, CDR2 SVGAGI. CDR3 DNA sequence: TGTGCCAGTAAAGCAACTCAGGAATATGGCTACACCTTC. Its translation is CASKATQEYGYTF.

This clone was counted a few times. This chain links TRBV2 with TRBJ1-1; possible D gene TRBD1, 5 bases. Between the trimmed V and J ends, which lost 4 bases and 5 bases, there was a span of 11 bases. CDR1 is SNHLY, CDR2 FYNNEI, per germline. The length of the CDR3 is 13 residues. As DNA, the CDR3 is TGTGCCAGCAGTGTGGCCCCAGGGACTGAAGCTTTCTTT. Translated: CASSVAPGTEAFF.

J is TRBJ1-5 and V is TRBV7-9; no clear D. The CDR3 totals 15 residues. Trimming cost V 2 bases and J 3 bases, with 11 bases left between them. CDR1 is SEHNR and CDR2 is FQNEAQ in the germline V gene (reference sequence). The CDR3 is CASSLNSYPNQPQHF. The CDR3 DNA reads as TGTGCCAGCAGCTTAAACAGCTACCCCAATCAGCCCCAGCATTTT.